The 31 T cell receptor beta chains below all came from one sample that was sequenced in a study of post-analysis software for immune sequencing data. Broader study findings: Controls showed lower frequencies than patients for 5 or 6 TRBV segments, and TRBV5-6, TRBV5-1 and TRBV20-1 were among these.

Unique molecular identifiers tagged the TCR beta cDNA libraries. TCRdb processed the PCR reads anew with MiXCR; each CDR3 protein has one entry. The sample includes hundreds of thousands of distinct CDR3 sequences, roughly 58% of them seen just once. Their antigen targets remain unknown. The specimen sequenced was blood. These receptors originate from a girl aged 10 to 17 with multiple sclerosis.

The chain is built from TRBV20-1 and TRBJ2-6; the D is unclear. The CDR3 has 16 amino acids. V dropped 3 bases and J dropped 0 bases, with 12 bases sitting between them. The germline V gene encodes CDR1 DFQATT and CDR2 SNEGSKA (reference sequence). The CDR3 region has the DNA TGCAGTGCTAGGCGTCAGGCCAGCTCTGGGGCCAACGTCCTGACTTTC. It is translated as CSARRQASSGANVLTF.

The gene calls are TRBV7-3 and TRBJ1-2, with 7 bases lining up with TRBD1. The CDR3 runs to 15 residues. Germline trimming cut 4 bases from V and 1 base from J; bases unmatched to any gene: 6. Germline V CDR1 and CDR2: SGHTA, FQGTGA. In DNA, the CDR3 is TGTGCCAGCAGCTGGTCCCGGGACAGTAACTATGGCTACACCTTC. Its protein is CASSWSRDSNYGYTF.

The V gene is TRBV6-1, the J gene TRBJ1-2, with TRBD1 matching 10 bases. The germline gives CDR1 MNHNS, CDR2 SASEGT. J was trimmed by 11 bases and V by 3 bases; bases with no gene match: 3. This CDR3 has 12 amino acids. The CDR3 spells CASSDMDRGYTF. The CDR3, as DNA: TGTGCCAGCAGTGATATGGACAGGGGGTACACCTTC.

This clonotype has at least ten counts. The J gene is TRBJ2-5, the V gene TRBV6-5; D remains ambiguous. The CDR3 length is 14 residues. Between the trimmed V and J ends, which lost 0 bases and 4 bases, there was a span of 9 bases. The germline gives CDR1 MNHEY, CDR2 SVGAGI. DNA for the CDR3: TGTGCCAGCAGTTACTCGACCGTGAGAGAGACCCAGTACTTC. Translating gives CASSYSTVRETQYF.

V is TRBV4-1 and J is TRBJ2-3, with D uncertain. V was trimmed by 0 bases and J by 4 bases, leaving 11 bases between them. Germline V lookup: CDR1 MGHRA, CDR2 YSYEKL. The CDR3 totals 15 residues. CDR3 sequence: CASSQDGYRADTQYF. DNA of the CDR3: TGCGCCAGCAGCCAAGATGGGTACCGAGCAGATACGCAGTATTTT.

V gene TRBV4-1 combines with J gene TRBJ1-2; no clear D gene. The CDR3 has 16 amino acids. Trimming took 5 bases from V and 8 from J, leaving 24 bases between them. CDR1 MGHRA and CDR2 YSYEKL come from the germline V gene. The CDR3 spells CASSDLASKDGRGYTF. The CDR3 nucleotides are TGCGCCAGCAGCGACTTAGCGAGTAAGGACGGGCGAGGCTACACCTTC.

The DNA of the CDR3 is TGCAGCGTTGAAGTGTTGAGCTCCTACAATGAGCAGTTCTTC. Translated, it gives CSVEVLSSYNEQFF. The rearrangement links TRBV29-1 to TRBJ2-1; no definite D call. V shed 1 base and J shed 0 bases, with 7 bases lying between them. The germline gives CDR1 SQVTM, CDR2 ANQGSEA. This CDR3 contains 14 residues.

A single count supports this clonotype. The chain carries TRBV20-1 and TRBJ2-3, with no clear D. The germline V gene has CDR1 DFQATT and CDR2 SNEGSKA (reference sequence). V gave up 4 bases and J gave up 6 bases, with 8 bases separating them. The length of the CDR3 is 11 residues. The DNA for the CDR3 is TGCAGTGCTAAACGAGTTGATACGCAGTATTTT. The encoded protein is CSAKRVDTQYF.

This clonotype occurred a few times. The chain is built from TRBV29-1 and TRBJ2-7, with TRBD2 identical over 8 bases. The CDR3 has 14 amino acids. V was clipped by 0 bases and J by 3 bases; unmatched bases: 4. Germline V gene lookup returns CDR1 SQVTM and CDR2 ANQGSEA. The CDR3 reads CSVEDTGGRYEQYF. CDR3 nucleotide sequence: TGCAGCGTTGAAGATACGGGGGGGCGCTACGAGCAGTACTTC.

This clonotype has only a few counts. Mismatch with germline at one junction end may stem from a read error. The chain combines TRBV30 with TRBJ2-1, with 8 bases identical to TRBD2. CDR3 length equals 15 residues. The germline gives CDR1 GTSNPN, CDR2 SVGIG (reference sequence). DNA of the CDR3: TGTGCCTGGATAAGTTGGCGGGGGGTCTTGGGTGAGCAGTTTTTC. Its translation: CAWISWRGVLGEQFF.

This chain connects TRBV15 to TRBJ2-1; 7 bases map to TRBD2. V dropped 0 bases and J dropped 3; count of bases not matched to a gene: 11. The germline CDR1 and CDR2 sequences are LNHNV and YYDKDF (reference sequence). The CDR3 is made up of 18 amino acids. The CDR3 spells CATSRDRGDSVNYNEQFF. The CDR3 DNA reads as TGTGCCACCAGCAGAGATCGGGGGGACTCTGTTAACTACAATGAGCAGTTCTTC.

The CDR3 region is CSVDGRGVVDTQYF. In nucleotides, the CDR3 is TGCAGCGTTGATGGGAGGGGGGTGGTAGATACGCAGTATTTT. This chain connects TRBV29-1 to TRBJ2-3; D is possibly TRBD2 (7 bases). Germline values: CDR1 SQVTM, CDR2 ANQGSEA. Trimming stripped 3 bases from V and 5 bases from J, with 15 bases between. The CDR3 covers 14 residues.

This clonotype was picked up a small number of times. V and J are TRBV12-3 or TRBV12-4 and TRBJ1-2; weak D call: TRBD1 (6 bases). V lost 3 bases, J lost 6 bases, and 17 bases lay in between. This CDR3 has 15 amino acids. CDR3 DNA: TGTGCCAGCAGTTTGCGTAACAGGGCGGTGGATGGCTACACCTTC. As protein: CASSLRNRAVDGYTF.

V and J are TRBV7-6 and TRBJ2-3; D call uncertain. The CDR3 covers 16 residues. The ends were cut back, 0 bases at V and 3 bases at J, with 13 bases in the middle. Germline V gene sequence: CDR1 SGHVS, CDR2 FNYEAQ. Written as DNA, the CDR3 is TGTGCCAGCAGCTTAGCGAGTACGGCTAGAACAGATACGCAGTATTTT. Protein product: CASSLASTARTDTQYF.

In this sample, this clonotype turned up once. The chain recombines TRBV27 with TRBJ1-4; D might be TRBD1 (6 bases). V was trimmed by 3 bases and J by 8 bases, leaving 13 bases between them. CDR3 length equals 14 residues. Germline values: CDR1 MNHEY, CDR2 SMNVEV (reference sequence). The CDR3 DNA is TGTGCCAGCAGTTTGAAGAGGGGGTCAGAAAAACTGTTTTTT. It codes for CASSLKRGSEKLFF.

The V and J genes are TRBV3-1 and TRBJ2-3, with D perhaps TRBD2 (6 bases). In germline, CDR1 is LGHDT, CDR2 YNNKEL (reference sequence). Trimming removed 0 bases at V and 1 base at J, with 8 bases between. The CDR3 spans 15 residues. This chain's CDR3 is CASSQERGGTDTQYF. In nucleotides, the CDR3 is TGTGCCAGCAGCCAAGAGCGCGGGGGCACAGATACGCAGTATTTT.

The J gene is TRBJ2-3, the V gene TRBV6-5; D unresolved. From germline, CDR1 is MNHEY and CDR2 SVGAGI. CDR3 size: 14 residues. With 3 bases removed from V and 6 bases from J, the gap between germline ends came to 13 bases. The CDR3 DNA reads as TGTGCCAGCAGTTATGGCCCCCCTGGGGATACGCAGTATTTT. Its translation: CASSYGPPGDTQYF.

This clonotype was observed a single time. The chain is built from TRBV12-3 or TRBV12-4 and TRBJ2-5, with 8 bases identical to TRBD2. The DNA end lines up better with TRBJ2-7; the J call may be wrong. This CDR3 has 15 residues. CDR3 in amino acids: CASSPTSGPLYEQYF. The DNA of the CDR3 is TGTGCCAGCAGTCCTACTAGCGGCCCGCTCTACGAGCAGTACTTC.

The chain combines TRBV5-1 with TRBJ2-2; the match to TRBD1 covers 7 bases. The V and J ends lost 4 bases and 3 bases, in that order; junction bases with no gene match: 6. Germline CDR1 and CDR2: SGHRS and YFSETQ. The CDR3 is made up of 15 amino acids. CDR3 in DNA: TGCGCCAGCAGCACCCTACAGGGGCACACCGGGGAGCTGTTTTTT. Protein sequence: CASSTLQGHTGELFF.

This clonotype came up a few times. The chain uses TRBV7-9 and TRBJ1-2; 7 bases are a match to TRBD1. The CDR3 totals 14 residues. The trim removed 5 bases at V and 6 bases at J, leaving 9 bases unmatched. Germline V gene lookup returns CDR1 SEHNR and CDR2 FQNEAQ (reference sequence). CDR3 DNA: TGTGCCAGCAGCCCCACAGGGGTGGGCGATGGCTACACCTTC. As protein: CASSPTGVGDGYTF.

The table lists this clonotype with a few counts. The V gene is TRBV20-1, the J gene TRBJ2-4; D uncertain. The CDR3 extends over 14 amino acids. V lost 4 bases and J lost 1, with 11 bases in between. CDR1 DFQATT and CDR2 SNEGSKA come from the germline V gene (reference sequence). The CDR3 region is CSATGQQAKNIQYF. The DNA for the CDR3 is TGCAGTGCTACGGGTCAGCAGGCCAAAAACATTCAGTACTTC.

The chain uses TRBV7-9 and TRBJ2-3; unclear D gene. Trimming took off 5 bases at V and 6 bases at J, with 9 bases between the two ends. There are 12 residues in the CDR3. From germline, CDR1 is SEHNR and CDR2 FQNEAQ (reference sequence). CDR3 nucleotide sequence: TGTGCCAGCAGCCGTTCCTCGGATACGCAGTATTTT. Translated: CASSRSSDTQYF.

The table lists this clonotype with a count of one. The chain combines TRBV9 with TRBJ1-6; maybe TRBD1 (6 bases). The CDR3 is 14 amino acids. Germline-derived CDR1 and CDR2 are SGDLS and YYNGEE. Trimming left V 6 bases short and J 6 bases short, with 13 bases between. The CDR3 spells CASNGTDSNSPLHF. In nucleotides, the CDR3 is TGTGCCAGCAACGGAACGGACAGTAATTCACCCCTCCACTTT.

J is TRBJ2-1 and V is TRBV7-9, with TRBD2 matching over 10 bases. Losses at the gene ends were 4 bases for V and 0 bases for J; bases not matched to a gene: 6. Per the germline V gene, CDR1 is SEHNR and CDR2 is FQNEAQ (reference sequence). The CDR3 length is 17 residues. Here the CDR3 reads CASSSRTSGFSYNEQFF. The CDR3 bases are TGTGCCAGCAGCTCCCGGACTAGCGGTTTCTCCTACAATGAGCAGTTCTTC.

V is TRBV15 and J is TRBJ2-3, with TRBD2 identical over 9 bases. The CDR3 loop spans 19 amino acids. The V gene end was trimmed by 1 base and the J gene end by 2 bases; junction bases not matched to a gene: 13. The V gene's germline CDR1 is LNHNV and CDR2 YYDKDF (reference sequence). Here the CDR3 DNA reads TGTGCCACCAGCAGAGCTTGGGGGCAGCGGGGGGCCCCCACAGATACGCAGTATTTT. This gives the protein CATSRAWGQRGAPTDTQYF.

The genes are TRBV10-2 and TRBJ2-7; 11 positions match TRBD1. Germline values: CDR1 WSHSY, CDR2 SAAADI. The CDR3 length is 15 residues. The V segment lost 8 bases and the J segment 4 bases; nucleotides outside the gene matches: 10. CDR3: CASRTGGDVWYEQYF. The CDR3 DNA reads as TGCGCCAGCCGGACAGGGGGCGACGTTTGGTACGAGCAGTACTTC.

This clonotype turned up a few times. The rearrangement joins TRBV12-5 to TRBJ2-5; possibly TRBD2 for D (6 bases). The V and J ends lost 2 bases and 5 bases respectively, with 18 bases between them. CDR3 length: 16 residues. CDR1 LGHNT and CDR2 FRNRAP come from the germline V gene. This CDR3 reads CASGLPSAGDIETQYF. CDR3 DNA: TGTGCTAGTGGTTTGCCTAGCGCCGGAGACATCGAGACCCAGTACTTC.

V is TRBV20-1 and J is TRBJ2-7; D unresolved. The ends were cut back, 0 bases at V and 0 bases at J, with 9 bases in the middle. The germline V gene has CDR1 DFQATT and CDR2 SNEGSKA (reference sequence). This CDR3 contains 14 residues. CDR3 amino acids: CSARDLVSSYEQYF. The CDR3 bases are TGCAGTGCTAGAGATCTTGTTAGCTCCTACGAGCAGTACTTC.

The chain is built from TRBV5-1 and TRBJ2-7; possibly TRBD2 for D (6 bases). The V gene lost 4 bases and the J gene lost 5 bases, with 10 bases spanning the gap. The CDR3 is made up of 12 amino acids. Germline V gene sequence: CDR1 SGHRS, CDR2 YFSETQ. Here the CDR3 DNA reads TGCGCCAGCAGCACCGGGGGAAACGAGCAGTACTTC. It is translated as CASSTGGNEQYF.

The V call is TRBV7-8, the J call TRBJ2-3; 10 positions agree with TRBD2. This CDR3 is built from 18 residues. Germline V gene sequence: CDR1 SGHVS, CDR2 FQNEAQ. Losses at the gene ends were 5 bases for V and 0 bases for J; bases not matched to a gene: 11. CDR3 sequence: CASSPTRTSGISTDTQYF. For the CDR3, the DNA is TGTGCCAGCAGCCCTACCCGGACTAGCGGAATTAGCACAGATACGCAGTATTTT.

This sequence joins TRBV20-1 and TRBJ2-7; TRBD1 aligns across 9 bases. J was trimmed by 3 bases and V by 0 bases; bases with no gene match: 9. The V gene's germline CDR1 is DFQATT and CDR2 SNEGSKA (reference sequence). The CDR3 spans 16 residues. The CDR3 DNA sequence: TGCAGTGCTAGAGACCTGACAGGGGGTGTGATCTACGAGCAGTACTTC. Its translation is CSARDLTGGVIYEQYF.